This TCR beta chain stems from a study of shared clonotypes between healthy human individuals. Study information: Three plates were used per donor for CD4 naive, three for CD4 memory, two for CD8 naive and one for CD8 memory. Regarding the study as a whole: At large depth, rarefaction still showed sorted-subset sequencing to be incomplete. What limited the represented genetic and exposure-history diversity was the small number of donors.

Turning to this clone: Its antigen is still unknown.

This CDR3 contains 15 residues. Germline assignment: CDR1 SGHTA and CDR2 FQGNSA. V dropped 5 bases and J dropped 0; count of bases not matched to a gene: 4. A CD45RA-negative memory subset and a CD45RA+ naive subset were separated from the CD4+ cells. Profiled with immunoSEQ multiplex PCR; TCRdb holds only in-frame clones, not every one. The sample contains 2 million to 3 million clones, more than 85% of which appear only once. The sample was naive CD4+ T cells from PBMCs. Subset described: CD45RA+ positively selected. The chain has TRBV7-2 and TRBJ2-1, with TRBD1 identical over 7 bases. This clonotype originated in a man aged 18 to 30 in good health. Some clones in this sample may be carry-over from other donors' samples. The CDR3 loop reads CASSKGTASYNEQFF. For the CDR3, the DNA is TGTGCCAGCAGCAAGGGGACAGCCTCCTACAATGAGCAGTTCTTC. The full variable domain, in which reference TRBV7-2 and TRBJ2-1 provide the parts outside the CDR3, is GAGVSQSPSNKVTEKGKDVELRCDPISGHTALYWYRQSLGQGLEFLIYFQGNSAPDKSGLPSDRFSAERTGGSVSTLTIQRTQQEDSAVYLCASSKGTASYNEQFFGPGTRLTVL.